One and the same sample provided the 17 T cell receptor beta chains below, sequenced in a study of CD8+CD57+ T cells in acquired aplastic anemia. Both TCR beta VDJ combination and CDR3 sequence profiling were carried out. Genomic DNA was the template for this profiling. TCRdb analysed the reads with MiXCR anew, one entry per CDR3 protein. Found here are roughly 58,000 distinct CDR3 sequences, under 55% of them singletons; the top ten hold roughly 2.5%. Sequenced material: sorted CD4+, CD8+, or CD8+CD57+ T cells (not recorded which) from PBMCs. All receptors derive from a human donor in good health, serving as a control.

The rearrangement joins TRBV24-1 to TRBJ2-7; 11 bases fit TRBD1. Trimming removed 7 bases from V and 4 bases from J; junction bases left unmatched: 5. Germline V gives CDR1 KGHDR, CDR2 SFDVKD. The CDR3 sequence is 14 residues long. The CDR3 is CATSLGQGAYEQYF. In DNA, the CDR3 is TGTGCCACCAGCCTCGGACAGGGGGCTTACGAGCAGTACTTC.

This clonotype occurred many times. This chain connects TRBV6-1 to TRBJ2-7; 8 bases map to TRBD2. The CDR3 totals 14 residues. The germline V gene has CDR1 MNHNS and CDR2 SASEGT. The ends lost 1 base at V and 6 bases at J; junction bases unmatched: 5. DNA for the CDR3: TGTGCCAGCAGTGAAGTAGCGGGATCGCCCGAGCAGTACTTC. Translation: CASSEVAGSPEQYF.

The V call is TRBV4-2, the J call TRBJ2-5, with 10 nucleotides matching TRBD1. This CDR3 has 15 residues. J lost 2 bases, V lost 4 bases, and 4 bases had no gene match. Per the germline V gene, CDR1 is LGHNA and CDR2 is YNFKEQ. The CDR3 sequence: CASSPPGQGQETQYF. DNA of the CDR3: TGTGCCAGCAGCCCGCCGGGACAGGGGCAAGAGACCCAGTACTTC.

The rearrangement uses TRBV10-3 and TRBJ2-7; 8 bases map to TRBD2. The trim removed 3 bases at V and 3 bases at J, leaving 10 bases unmatched. In germline, CDR1 is ENHRY, CDR2 SYGVKD. The CDR3 totals 16 residues. CDR3 DNA sequence: TGTGCCATCAGTGACCTCGGGAGGGGGGAGATCTACGAGCAGTACTTC. Translation: CAISDLGRGEIYEQYF.

This chain joins TRBV7-6 and TRBJ2-5; TRBD2 aligns across 14 bases. CDR1 is SGHVS and CDR2 is FNYEAQ in the germline V gene. The CDR3 runs to 16 residues. The trim removed 5 bases at V and 5 bases at J, leaving 7 bases unmatched. In nucleotides, the CDR3 is TGTGCCAGCAGCCCAGGACTAGCGGGGGGCTGGGAGACCCAGTACTTC. This gives the protein CASSPGLAGGWETQYF.

This chain connects TRBV29-1 to TRBJ1-2; weak D call: TRBD1 (5 bases). Germline-derived CDR1 and CDR2 are SQVTM and ANQGSEA. The CDR3 extends over 12 amino acids. The V and J ends lost 5 bases and 6 bases respectively, with 13 bases between them. CDR3: CSVRSGADGYTF. CDR3 sequence (DNA): TGCAGCGTTAGATCCGGGGCCGATGGCTACACCTTC.

To note about this clonotype: An end of the junction does not agree with germline; a read error may underlie this. J is TRBJ2-3 and V is TRBV6-1; no clear D gene. Germline CDR1 reads MNHNS; CDR2 reads SASEGT. This CDR3 region has 14 residues. The CDR3: CASSEARQTDAQYF. The CDR3 DNA reads TGTGCCAGCAGTGAAGCGCGGCAAACAGATGCGCAGTATTTT.

This clonotype was detected many times. This chain joins TRBV5-4 and TRBJ2-3; D remains unclear. Germline assignment: CDR1 SGHNT and CDR2 YYREEE (reference sequence). This CDR3 has 13 amino acids. The V gene lost 1 base and the J gene lost 3 bases, with 6 bases spanning the gap. The CDR3 DNA reads as TGTGCCAGCAGCTTGCAGGAAACAGATACGCAGTATTTT. Translation gives CASSLQETDTQYF. Variable domain in full (rest from reference TRBV5-4 and TRBJ2-3): ETGVTQSPTHLIKTRGQQVTLRCSSQSGHNTVSWYQQALGQGPQFIFQYYREEENGRGNFPPRFSGLQFPNYSSELNVNALELDDSALYLCASSLQETDTQYFGPGTRLTVL.

The J gene is TRBJ2-3, the V gene TRBV20-1, with unresolved D. Germline values: CDR1 DFQATT, CDR2 SNEGSKA (reference sequence). The V and J ends lost 6 bases and 2 bases respectively, with 24 bases between them. The CDR3 covers 17 residues. CDR3 residues: CSASNSAERRPTDTQYF. For the CDR3, the DNA is TGCAGTGCCAGCAACTCGGCCGAACGACGGCCCACAGATACGCAGTATTTT.

About this clonotype itself: At one boundary the junction diverges from the germline segment, which might be a read error. The rearrangement joins TRBV4-1 to TRBJ1-3; D is perhaps TRBD1 (6 bases). The CDR3 totals 16 residues. The germline CDR1 and CDR2 sequences are MGHRA and YSYEKL. The CDR3: CANSGRIGGAGNTMYF. The CDR3 coding sequence is TGCGCCAACAGCGGACGAATAGGGGGAGCCGGAAACACCATGTATTTT.

As for this clonotype: Germline and junction disagree at one end, which may indicate a read error. The chain recombines TRBV7-9 with TRBJ1-1; 8 nucleotides line up with TRBD1. The CDR3 contains 15 residues. The germline CDR1 and CDR2 sequences are SEHNR and FQNEAQ (reference sequence). This CDR3 is CASSAGDRLNTGAFF. The CDR3 DNA sequence: TGCGCCAGCAGCGCGGGGGACAGGCTGAACACTGGAGCTTTCTTT.

The chain employs TRBV7-2 and TRBJ1-2; 8 bases fit TRBD1. Germline V gene data show CDR1 as SGHTA and CDR2 as FQGNSA. V lost 5 bases to trimming and J lost 8 bases; unmatched junction nucleotides: 4. CDR3 length: 12 amino acids. CDR3 loop: CASSIWTGGYTF. CDR3 bases: TGTGCCAGCAGCATTTGGACAGGGGGCTACACCTTC.

This clonotype was seen repeatedly, ten times or more. The J gene is TRBJ1-4, the V gene TRBV12-3 or TRBV12-4, with 9 bases aligning to TRBD1. The V gene end was trimmed by 6 bases and the J gene end by 8 bases; junction bases not matched to a gene: 10. The CDR3 runs 15 residues. CDR3: CASSRGTGLGEKLFF. DNA for the CDR3: TGTGCCAGCAGCCGGGGGACAGGGTTAGGGGAAAAACTGTTTTTT.

As for this clonotype: The conserved phenylalanine or tryptophan is not found at the CDR3 terminus, so this likely reflects a read error. The chain joins TRBV20-1 to TRBJ2-7; a possible D gene is TRBD2 (6 bases). The CDR3 spans 13 residues. V was pared by 5 bases and J by 2 bases, with 13 bases between. In germline, CDR1 is DFQATT, CDR2 SNEGSKA (reference sequence). The CDR3 reads CSASGGTAYEQYL. The CDR3 DNA reads as TGCAGTGCTTCTGGCGGGACGGCCTACGAGCAGTACCTC.

The CDR3 region has the DNA TGTGCCAGTTGTCGGGAGAAGGCATGCTACGAGCAGTACTTC. Its protein product is CASCREKACYEQYF. The chain couples TRBV19 to TRBJ2-7; possible D gene TRBD2, 6 bases. CDR1 LNHDA and CDR2 SQIVND come from the germline V gene (reference sequence). The V gene lost 8 bases and the J gene lost 3 bases, with 17 bases spanning the gap. This CDR3 spans 14 amino acids.

This clonotype was seen only a few times. CDR3 sequence: CAWRVFGQGVYNEQFF. For the CDR3, the DNA is TGTGCCTGGAGGGTTTTCGGACAGGGGGTCTACAATGAGCAGTTCTTC. The chain recombines TRBV30 with TRBJ2-1; 10 bases line up with TRBD1. V shed 3 bases and J 3 bases; nucleotides not matched to a gene: 8. The V gene's germline CDR1 is GTSNPN and CDR2 SVGIG (reference sequence). This CDR3 is 16 amino acids long.

This sequence joins TRBV7-8 and TRBJ2-5; D is ambiguous. This CDR3 contains 13 residues. The germline V gene encodes CDR1 SGHVS and CDR2 FQNEAQ. V was shortened by 1 base and J by 5 bases, with 8 bases between the two germline ends. CDR3 sequence reads: CASSLGGRETQYF. CDR3 DNA: TGTGCCAGCAGCTTAGGGGGAAGGGAGACCCAGTACTTC.